This T cell receptor beta chain was obtained from a study of cytomegalovirus exposure and HLA in healthy donors. The overall study: Among the 398 donors who were genotyped, about 80% fell in the genetic ancestry cluster that is associated with self-reported Caucasian donors. Study-level findings and limits: Available immune exposure information was restricted to CMV serostatus only.

The germline gives CDR1 WSHSY, CDR2 SAAADI. This CDR3 has 15 amino acids. V dropped 5 bases and J dropped 9; count of bases not matched to a gene: 9. In regard to this clone: Its specificity is unknown.

With 60 Vbeta and 13 Jbeta primers, the PCR was carried out. Profiling relied on immunoSEQ multiplex PCR, and the TCRdb table lists in-frame clones only, not all of them. The sample includes approximately 150,000 clones, roughly four fifths of them seen just once. What was sequenced was PBMCs. The sequence was obtained from a man over 45 in good health and CMV-seropositive. The V gene is TRBV10-2, the J gene TRBJ2-7; TRBD2 matches at 14 bases. CDR3 amino acids: CASSYSGTSGRGQYF. CDR3 nucleotide sequence: TGCGCCAGCAGTTATTCCGGGACTAGCGGGAGAGGGCAGTACTTC.